A selection of T cell receptor beta chains follows, all from one sample in a study of radiotherapy plus CTLA-4 blockade in lung cancer. Profiling relied on immunoSEQ multiplex PCR, and the TCRdb table lists in-frame clones only, not all of them. The sample shows about 39,000 clones, approximately 75% of them seen only once. Sequences were derived from peripheral blood, sampled from a patient treated with radiotherapy plus ipilimumab. These receptors came from a human donor with non-small cell lung cancer that progressed on radiotherapy plus ipilimumab. Both conserved end residues are part of each CDR3. The D gene is left open where the match is weak. Size is omitted from some rows. Given values are once, few, many or a class for expanded clones.

>12|.|.|TRBV19|TRBJ2-7
CASSIIGGKQYF
TGTGCCAGTAGTATAATTGGCGGGAAGCAGTACTTC
>12|.|.|TRBV6-5|TRBJ1-2
CASSTKLTGYTF
TGTGCCAGCAGTACCAAACTTACCGGCTACACCTTC
>15|.|TRBD1|TRBV19|TRBJ2-5
CASSMSTGGKGTQYF
TGTGCCAGTAGTATGAGCACAGGGGGGAAAGGGACCCAGTACTTC
>16|.|TRBD2|TRBV5-1|TRBJ2-7
CASSLAGTSYSYEQYF
TGCGCCAGCAGCTTGGCGGGGACTAGCTACTCCTACGAGCAGTACTTC
>16|few|TRBD2|TRBV5-1|TRBJ2-7
CASGTRTSGGAYEQYF
TGCGCCAGCGGCACGAGGACTAGCGGGGGGGCCTACGAGCAGTACTTC
>14|few|TRBD1|TRBV7-2|TRBJ1-2
CASSSGTGFYGYTF
TGTGCCAGCAGCTCCGGGACAGGGTTTTATGGCTACACCTTC
>16|few|.|TRBV4-1|TRBJ1-2
CASSPSTRGGPSNYTF
TGCGCCAGCAGCCCTTCAACCCGGGGGGGGCCTTCGAACTACACCTTC
>15|.|TRBD1|TRBV9|TRBJ2-7
CASSVRDRGTYEQYF
TGTGCCAGCAGCGTAAGGGACAGGGGTACTTACGAGCAGTACTTC
>15|.|.|TRBV7-8|TRBJ2-7
CASSPGFRGDYEQYF
TGTGCCAGCAGCCCGGGATTTCGTGGGGACTACGAGCAGTACTTC
>18|.|TRBD1|TRBV11-1|TRBJ2-6
CASSLTDRGLSGANVLTF
TGTGCCAGCAGCTTAACGGACAGGGGCCTCTCTGGGGCCAACGTCCTGACTTTC
>14|.|.|TRBV5-1|TRBJ2-5
CASSWAGGKETQYF
TGCGCCAGCAGTTGGGCCGGGGGTAAAGAGACCCAGTACTTC
>14|.|TRBD1|TRBV4-2|TRBJ1-3
CASSQAGQANTIYF
TGTGCCAGCAGCCAAGCTGGACAGGCGAACACCATATATTTT
>14|.|.|TRBV6-1|TRBJ1-2
CASSEGGQGHGYTF
TGTGCCAGCAGTGAAGGGGGGCAGGGCCATGGCTACACCTTC
>15|.|.|TRBV6-5|TRBJ2-7
CASSLTGTLAYEQYF
TGTGCCAGCAGTTTAACCGGGACATTAGCCTACGAGCAGTACTTC
>14|.|.|TRBV6-1|TRBJ1-4
CASSTGSTNEKLFF
TGTGCCAGCAGTACAGGGTCCACTAATGAAAAACTGTTTTTT
>15|.|TRBD2|TRBV4-1|TRBJ2-1
CASSPRTSGYNEQFF
TGCGCCAGCAGCCCTCGGACTAGCGGGTACAATGAGCAGTTCTTC
>15|.|TRBD1|TRBV27|TRBJ1-6
CASSLTGVYNSPLHF
TGTGCCAGCAGTCTGACAGGGGTCTATAATTCACCCCTCCACTTT
>13|.|.|TRBV5-1|TRBJ1-1
CASSWIQGGEAFF
TGCGCCAGCAGCTGGATCCAGGGAGGTGAAGCTTTCTTT
>14|.|.|TRBV7-3|TRBJ1-1
CASSDNTWSTEAFF
TGTGCCAGCAGCGATAATACATGGAGCACTGAAGCTTTCTTT
>13|once|TRBD1|TRBV6-5|TRBJ1-6
CASSRQGASPLHF
TGTGCCAGCAGTCGACAGGGGGCCTCACCCCTCCACTTT
>15|.|.|TRBV4-2|TRBJ1-6
CASSPTRDYNSPLHF
TGTGCCAGCAGCCCGACCAGGGATTATAATTCACCCCTCCACTTT
>15|.|.|TRBV6-1|TRBJ1-1
CASSEGGLGNTEAFF
TGTGCCAGCAGTGAAGGAGGGCTTGGGAACACTGAAGCTTTCTTT
>14|.|TRBD1|TRBV5-1|TRBJ1-1
CASSSTGVYTEAFF
TGCGCCAGCAGCAGTACAGGGGTTTACACTGAAGCTTTCTTT
>13|.|.|TRBV7-2|TRBJ1-4
CASSPLLQEKLFF
TGTGCCAGCAGCCCCCTTCTTCAGGAAAAACTGTTTTTT
>13|.|TRBD1|TRBV7-3|TRBJ1-6
CASQDRVNSPLHF
TGTGCCAGCCAGGACAGGGTGAATTCACCCCTCCACTTT
>13|.|.|TRBV6-1|TRBJ1-1
CASSYTMNTEAFF
TGTGCCAGCTCCTACACTATGAACACTGAAGCTTTCTTT
>13|few|.|TRBV18|TRBJ1-2
CASSSDSAYGYTF
TGTGCCAGCTCATCCGACAGTGCCTATGGCTACACCTTC
>13|.|.|TRBV29-1|TRBJ2-1
CSVAPTRGSEQFF
TGCAGCGTGGCACCAACCCGGGGGTCTGAGCAGTTCTTC
>13|.|.|TRBV29-1|TRBJ2-6
CSAQGSGANVLTF
TGCAGCGCACAGGGCTCCGGGGCCAACGTCCTGACTTTC
>14|once|TRBD1|TRBV6-6|TRBJ1-1
CASRGQGPNTEAFF
TGTGCCAGCAGAGGACAGGGACCGAACACTGAAGCTTTCTTT
>14|once|.|TRBV19|TRBJ1-1
CASLRRGVGTEAFF
TGTGCCAGCCTCCGAAGGGGCGTTGGCACTGAAGCTTTCTTT
>15|.|TRBD1|TRBV18|TRBJ1-1
CASSPTGGKNTEAFF
TGTGCCAGCTCACCCACAGGGGGAAAGAACACTGAAGCTTTCTTT
>14|few|TRBD1|TRBV4-1|TRBJ2-2
CASSGRGRTGELFF
TGCGCCAGCAGCGGTAGGGGGCGCACCGGGGAGCTGTTTTTT
>18|few|TRBD1|TRBV4-1|TRBJ2-1
CASSQRGWTGITYNEQFF
TGCGCCAGCAGCCAAAGGGGGTGGACAGGAATCACCTACAATGAGCAGTTCTTC
>12|.|.|TRBV7-3|TRBJ2-3
CASSSYTDTQYF
TGTGCCAGCAGCTCCTACACAGATACGCAGTATTTT
>15|.|.|TRBV18|TRBJ1-3
CASPNPGYSGNTIYF
TGTGCCAGCCCTAACCCGGGGTACTCTGGAAACACCATATATTTT
>14|few|TRBD1|TRBV14|TRBJ1-2
CASSPGTGTYGYTF
TGCGCCAGCAGCCCCGGGACAGGGACCTATGGCTACACCTTC
>16|.|.|TRBV18|TRBJ1-1
CASSPENRVKNTEAFF
TGTGCCAGCTCACCCGAGAACAGGGTTAAAAACACTGAAGCTTTCTTT
>14|.|.|TRBV2|TRBJ1-1
CASRPEGRLTEAFF
TGTGCCAGCAGGCCGGAGGGCCGGCTCACTGAAGCTTTCTTT
>15|.|TRBD1|TRBV5-1|TRBJ1-6
CASSATGAFNSPLHF
TGCGCCAGCAGCGCTACAGGGGCTTTTAATTCACCCCTCCACTTT
>15|.|TRBD2|TRBV6-6|TRBJ2-7
CASSTSSGGRYEQYF
TGTGCCAGTTCTACCTCTAGCGGGGGAAGGTACGAGCAGTACTTC
>15|.|TRBD2|TRBV7-6|TRBJ2-3
CASSLTASGAFAQYF
TGTGCCAGCAGCTTAACGGCTAGCGGGGCTTTTGCGCAGTATTTT
>13|once|.|TRBV7-3|TRBJ2-3
CASSTNSGDTQYF
TGTGCCAGCAGCACTAACTCCGGTGATACGCAGTATTTT
>14|.|.|TRBV2|TRBJ1-2
CASSLGGVIYGYTF
TGTGCCAGCAGTCTGGGCGGGGTAATCTATGGCTACACCTTC
>14|.|.|TRBV4-3|TRBJ2-7
CASSQASGSYEQYF
TGCGCCAGCAGCCAAGCCTCAGGGTCCTACGAGCAGTACTTC
>17|.|.|TRBV9|TRBJ2-2
CASSVAGGGAQTGELFF
TGTGCCAGCAGCGTAGCCGGAGGGGGGGCGCAAACCGGGGAGCTGTTTTTT
>15|.|.|TRBV6-5|TRBJ1-6
CASNRDSSYNSPLHF
TGTGCCAGCAACAGGGATAGCTCCTATAATTCACCCCTCCACTTT
>15|.|.|TRBV7-2|TRBJ2-1
CASSNDAGSYNEQFF
TGTGCCAGCAGTAACGACGCAGGCTCCTACAATGAGCAGTTCTTC
>15|.|.|TRBV7-2|TRBJ2-1
CASSLSGGSYNEQFF
TGTGCCAGCAGCTTAAGTGGAGGGTCTTACAATGAGCAGTTCTTC
>11|.|.|TRBV5-6|TRBJ2-1
CASSLARKQFF
TGTGCCAGCAGCTTGGCGAGGAAGCAGTTCTTC
>15|.|TRBD1|TRBV4-3|TRBJ2-5
CASSHNRDSEETQYF
TGCGCCAGCAGCCACAACCGGGACAGCGAAGAGACCCAGTACTTC
>15|.|TRBD1|TRBV7-3|TRBJ1-2
CASSLSGQGDYGYTF
TGTGCCAGCAGCTTGAGTGGACAGGGGGACTATGGCTACACCTTC
>17|few|.|TRBV4-1|TRBJ1-3
CASSQLPGTSSGNTIYF
TGCGCCAGCAGCCAATTACCTGGTACCAGCTCTGGAAACACCATATATTTT
>13|.|.|TRBV11-1|TRBJ2-7
CASSSPTGYEQYF
TGTGCCAGCAGCAGCCCAACAGGTTACGAGCAGTACTTC
>13|once|TRBD2|TRBV7-3|TRBJ2-1
CASSGPGGNEQFF
TGTGCCAGCAGCGGGCCGGGGGGCAATGAGCAGTTCTTC
>12|.|.|TRBV6-6|TRBJ1-1
CASSSPQGYAFF
TGTGCCAGCAGTTCACCTCAGGGTTATGCTTTCTTT
>14|.|TRBD1|TRBV4-2|TRBJ2-1
CASSQPGQGNEQFF
TGTGCCAGCAGCCAGCCGGGACAGGGCAATGAGCAGTTCTTC
>14|.|TRBD2|TRBV19|TRBJ2-3
CASSLASGSDTQYF
TGTGCCAGTAGTCTGGCTAGCGGGTCAGATACGCAGTATTTT
>10|few|.|TRBV29-1|TRBJ2-1
CSVAANEQFF
TGCAGCGTGGCCGCCAATGAGCAGTTCTTC